The 32 T cell receptor beta chains below come from one sample, sequenced in a study of T cell repertoires in cytomegalovirus infection. TCRdb re-called the reads with MiXCR, one entry per CDR3 protein. The sample includes under 300,000 distinct CDR3 sequences, about a sixth of them seen just once. Input material: CD8+ T cells from PBMCs. The receptors derive from a human donor in good health (CMV status not recorded). Some clones in this sample may be carry-over from other donors' samples.

This clonotype was counted ten times or more. The V call is TRBV7-2, the J call TRBJ2-7; a possible D gene is TRBD1 (6 bases). Germline lookup yields CDR1 SGHTA and CDR2 FQGNSA. The CDR3 contains 15 residues. V dropped 5 bases and J dropped 2 bases, with 16 bases sitting between them. As DNA, the CDR3 is TGTGCCAGCAGCCCAGGACAGATCGTACCCTACGAGCAGTACTTC. It encodes CASSPGQIVPYEQYF.

For this clonotype: A clone one base away is much larger, so this may be a read error. The chain couples TRBV7-9 to TRBJ2-1; 8 bases are a match to TRBD2. The CDR3 sequence is 14 residues long. Per germline, CDR1 SEHNR and CDR2 FQNEAQ (reference sequence). The J segment lost 10 bases and the V segment lost 1 base, leaving 6 bases of the junction unmatched. CDR3 amino acids: CASSLGGLACEQFF. Here the CDR3 DNA reads TGTGCCAGCAGCTTAGGTGGACTAGCATGCGAGCAGTTCTTC.

The J gene is TRBJ2-1, the V gene TRBV28, with 7 bases identical to TRBD1. Germline V gene data show CDR1 as MDHEN and CDR2 as SYDVKM. This CDR3 contains 14 residues. J gave up 7 bases and V 2 bases, and 5 bases lay outside the gene matches. The CDR3 loop reads CASSLQSQGNEQFF. Here the CDR3 DNA reads TGTGCCAGCAGTTTACAGTCACAGGGGAATGAGCAGTTCTTC.

This clonotype was recorded at least ten times. V gene TRBV7-9 combines with J gene TRBJ2-2; 7 positions agree with TRBD1. The CDR3 runs to 17 residues. In germline, CDR1 is SEHNR, CDR2 FQNEAQ (reference sequence). V lost 5 bases and J lost 5; bases outside the gene matches: 14. CDR3 in DNA: TGTGCCAGCAGCCCTCGGACAGGTCAACACAGTACCGGGGAGCTGTTTTTT. The encoded protein is CASSPRTGQHSTGELFF.

The genes are TRBV14 and TRBJ2-1; no reliable D call. Trimming left V 4 bases short and J 6 bases short, with 13 bases between. The germline gives CDR1 SGHDN, CDR2 FVKESK. The CDR3 length is 14 residues. The CDR3 sequence: CASSPYFGVNEQFF. In DNA, the CDR3 is TGTGCCAGCAGCCCATATTTCGGCGTCAATGAGCAGTTCTTC.

This clonotype showed up many times. The rearrangement links TRBV6-5 to TRBJ1-1; 7 bases are a match to TRBD1. This CDR3 is built from 14 residues. After removal of 5 bases from V and 2 bases from J, the junction contained 5 bases not matched to a gene. Germline V CDR1 and CDR2: MNHEY, SVGAGI. CDR3 nucleotide sequence: TGTGCCAGCAGTCCGAGGGACAGAAACACTGAAGCTTTCTTT. Protein product: CASSPRDRNTEAFF.

This clonotype was seen repeatedly, ten times or more. The rearrangement uses TRBV5-1 and TRBJ1-2; 9 nucleotides agree with TRBD1. V shed 0 bases, J shed 4 bases, and the junction held 4 bases outside the gene matches. Germline values: CDR1 SGHRS, CDR2 YFSETQ. This CDR3 is 15 amino acids long. The CDR3 DNA reads TGCGCCAGCAGCTTGGCCGGGACAGGGTCCTATGGCTACACCTTC. Translated, it gives CASSLAGTGSYGYTF.

This clonotype showed up many times. The J gene is TRBJ1-2, the V gene TRBV11-2, with a possible D match to TRBD1 (5 bases). V lost 3 bases and J 8 bases, leaving 13 bases between the germline ends. CDR1 and CDR2 (germline): SGHAT, FQNNGV. This CDR3 contains 13 residues. DNA of the CDR3: TGTGCCAGCAGCTTCGGGGCGGCCAGCGGCTACACCTTC. Its protein is CASSFGAASGYTF. The variable domain in full, completed from reference TRBV11-2 and TRBJ1-2, reads EAGVAQSPRYKIIEKRQSVAFWCNPISGHATLYWYQQILGQGPKLLIQFQNNGVVDDSQLPKDRFSAERLKGVDSTLKIQPAKLEDSAVYLCASSFGAASGYTFGSGTRLTVV.

This clonotype was seen once. The chain employs TRBV6-5 and TRBJ2-3; D is unresolved. The CDR3 extends over 13 amino acids. V was trimmed by 5 bases and J by 7 bases, leaving 13 bases between them. Germline V lookup: CDR1 MNHEY, CDR2 SVGAGI. The DNA of the CDR3 is TGTGCCAGCAGTCCTTTGACTGGCAATACGCAGTATTTT. Protein: CASSPLTGNTQYF.

This clonotype was seen many times. The gene calls are TRBV6-1 and TRBJ2-2; D not resolved. Trimming shortened V by 2 bases and J by 3 bases, and 10 bases separated the two germline ends. The CDR3 is 15 amino acids. CDR1 MNHNS and CDR2 SASEGT come from the germline V gene. This CDR3 reads CASSENIWYTGELFF. In DNA, the CDR3 is TGTGCCAGCAGTGAAAACATATGGTACACCGGGGAGCTGTTTTTT.

J is TRBJ1-2 and V is TRBV20-1; no definite D call. This CDR3 has 17 residues. V was clipped by 0 bases and J by 7 bases, with 24 bases between them. CDR1 is DFQATT and CDR2 is SNEGSKA in the germline V gene (reference sequence). This chain's CDR3 is CSARDRLDPRHSGGYTF. CDR3 sequence (DNA): TGCAGTGCTAGAGATCGACTGGACCCACGACACAGCGGTGGCTACACCTTC.

This clonotype came up a few times. The CDR3 coding sequence is TGTGCCAGCAGCGAGCTCAGGGGGCCACTCCACGAGCAGTACTTC. This codes for CASSELRGPLHEQYF. This chain connects TRBV7-9 to TRBJ2-7; 8 nucleotides line up with TRBD1. Per germline, CDR1 SEHNR and CDR2 FQNEAQ (reference sequence). The J segment lost 5 bases and the V segment lost 5 bases, leaving 11 bases of the junction unmatched. This CDR3 has 15 amino acids. The whole variable domain, filled in from reference TRBV7-9 and TRBJ2-7, reads DTGVSQNPRHKITKRGQNVTFRCDPISEHNRLYWYRQTLGQGPEFLTYFQNEAQLEKSRLLSDRFSAERPKGSFSTLEIQRTEQGDSAMYLCASSELRGPLHEQYFGPGTRLTVT.

This clonotype was counted ten times or more. The gene calls are TRBV7-2 and TRBJ2-1; D is tentatively TRBD1 or TRBD2 (5 bases each). The CDR3 is 15 amino acids. Germline CDR1 SGHTA, CDR2 FQGNSA. Trimming cost V 7 bases and J 4 bases, with 17 bases left between them. The CDR3 DNA reads TGTGCCAGCACCAACGGGGCGGGCCCTTACAATGAGCAGTTCTTC. Translated: CASTNGAGPYNEQFF.

Many counts were recorded for this clonotype. This chain links TRBV12-3 or TRBV12-4 with TRBJ1-1; D uncertain. The CDR3 is 13 amino acids. V was cut by 7 bases and J by 0 bases, with 9 bases left in between. CDR3 nucleotides: TGTGCCAGCACCCCGGGAATGAACACTGAAGCTTTCTTT. It is translated as CASTPGMNTEAFF.

This chain joins TRBV4-1 and TRBJ1-1; D may be TRBD1 (5 bases). CDR1 is MGHRA, CDR2 YSYEKL, per germline. V lost 3 bases to trimming and J lost 11 bases, with 13 bases between them. There are 12 residues in the CDR3. CDR3 in amino acids: CASSQGGNGAFF. CDR3 DNA: TGCGCCAGCAGCCAGGGGGGGAATGGGGCTTTCTTT.

The sample holds many counts of this clonotype. The chain uses TRBV7-8 and TRBJ1-1; 7 positions agree with TRBD1. J gave up 2 bases and V 5 bases, and 8 bases lay outside the gene matches. CDR3 length: 15 amino acids. The germline CDR1 and CDR2 sequences are SGHVS and FQNEAQ. DNA of the CDR3: TGTGCCAGCAGCCATCTCAGGGGGAAAAACACTGAAGCTTTCTTT. It yields the protein CASSHLRGKNTEAFF. Full variable domain (rest looked up from reference TRBV7-8 and TRBJ1-1): GAGVSQSPRYKVAKRGQDVALRCDPISGHVSLFWYQQALGQGPEFLTYFQNEAQLDKSGLPSDRFFAERPEGSVSTLKIQRTQQEDSAVYLCASSHLRGKNTEAFFGQGTRLTVV.

The chain joins TRBV4-2 to TRBJ2-7, with TRBD2 matching 9 bases. The V gene's germline CDR1 is LGHNA and CDR2 YNFKEQ. The CDR3 totals 16 residues. V was clipped by 2 bases and J by 2 bases; unmatched bases: 7. For the CDR3, the DNA is TGTGCCAGCAGCCAATCCCGACTAGCGGATACCTACGAGCAGTACTTC. As protein: CASSQSRLADTYEQYF.

The chain joins TRBV3-1 to TRBJ1-4, with D possibly TRBD1 on 5 matching bases. Between the trimmed V and J ends, which lost 4 bases and 7 bases, there was a span of 19 bases. Germline V CDR1 and CDR2: LGHDT, YNNKEL (reference sequence). This CDR3 spans 16 amino acids. Here the CDR3 DNA reads TGTGCCAGCAGCCTCGCCATTTTCGACAGTCCTGAAAAACTGTTTTTT. This encodes CASSLAIFDSPEKLFF.

The J gene is TRBJ2-7, the V gene TRBV7-9; TRBD2 matches 7 bases. Germline V gene sequence: CDR1 SEHNR, CDR2 FQNEAQ (reference sequence). V gave up 5 bases and J gave up 1 base; unmatched junction bases: 8. The CDR3 is 15 residues long. The CDR3 loop reads CASSPFGGGSYEQYF. The CDR3 nucleotides read TGTGCCAGCAGCCCTTTTGGGGGGGGGTCCTACGAGCAGTACTTC.

This clonotype was found many times. This rearrangement joins TRBV10-3 to TRBJ1-2; D is ambiguous. Trimming removed 3 bases from V and 8 bases from J, with 19 bases in between. Germline V lookup: CDR1 ENHRY, CDR2 SYGVKD. The CDR3 contains 15 residues. CDR3 in DNA: TGTGCCATCAGTGACCCCGACGTCTGGAGGCACGGCTACACCTTC. It encodes CAISDPDVWRHGYTF.

The sample holds many counts of this clonotype. This chain joins TRBV6-4 and TRBJ1-5, with no clear D. From germline, CDR1 is MRHNA and CDR2 SNTAGT. CDR3 length: 14 residues. Trimming stripped 4 bases from V and 5 bases from J, with 12 bases between. The CDR3 sequence: CASSVLAGYQPQHF. CDR3 DNA: TGTGCCAGCAGTGTTTTAGCCGGGTATCAGCCCCAGCATTTT.

This clonotype showed up just a few times. V usage is TRBV6-2 or TRBV6-3 and J usage is TRBJ2-2, with D possibly TRBD1 on 5 matching bases. Looked up from germline, CDR1 is MNHEY and CDR2 is SVGEGT. This CDR3 has 17 amino acids. Trimming removed 2 bases at V and 0 bases at J, with 13 bases between. The DNA for the CDR3 is TGTGCCAGCAGTTACCTCCGACAGATATCGAACACCGGGGAGCTGTTTTTT. The encoded protein is CASSYLRQISNTGELFF.

This clonotype was counted a single time. This chain uses TRBV6-6 with TRBJ1-2; D gene unclear. The CDR3 has 15 residues. The germline CDR1 and CDR2 sequences are MNHNY and SVGAGI (reference sequence). Trimming pared 7 bases from V and 6 bases from J, leaving 21 bases between. Written as DNA, the CDR3 is TGTGCCAGCACCGAAGGGAGGTACCTATGGCATGGCTACACCTTC. Protein: CASTEGRYLWHGYTF.

The chain combines TRBV3-1 with TRBJ2-5; 8 positions agree with TRBD2. The junction had 7 bases not matched to a gene; V was cut back by 2 bases and J by 5 bases. This CDR3 is 15 amino acids long. From germline, CDR1 is LGHDT and CDR2 YNNKEL (reference sequence). CDR3 sequence: CASSQQRGGLETQYF. In DNA, the CDR3 is TGTGCCAGCAGCCAACAACGGGGGGGCCTCGAGACCCAGTACTTC.

This clonotype has only a few counts. This chain connects TRBV7-6 to TRBJ2-7, with 13 positions matching TRBD2. The CDR3 has 16 residues. V shed 5 bases, J shed 7 bases, and the junction held 11 bases outside the gene matches. CDR1 and CDR2 from the germline V gene are SGHVS and FNYEAQ. Written as DNA, the CDR3 is TGTGCCAGCAGCCCGACTAGCGGGGGGTCCATAGGAGAGCAGTACTTC. This sequence encodes CASSPTSGGSIGEQYF. The full variable domain, completed using reference TRBV7-6 and TRBJ2-7, is GAGVSQSPRYKVTKRGQDVALRCDPISGHVSLYWYRQALGQGPEFLTYFNYEAQQDKSGLPNDRFSAERPEGSISTLTIQRTEQRDSAMYRCASSPTSGGSIGEQYFGPGTRLTVT.

CDR3 in DNA: TGTGCCAGCAGTTACTCCCACTTCAATCAGCCCCAGCATTTT. Encoded protein: CASSYSHFNQPQHF. This chain connects TRBV6-2 or TRBV6-3 to TRBJ1-5; D unresolved. The V and J ends lost 0 bases and 3 bases respectively, with 6 bases between them. Germline loops: CDR1 MNHEY, CDR2 SVGEGT. CDR3 length equals 14 residues.

The chain couples TRBV29-1 to TRBJ1-1; no firm D call. The V gene's germline CDR1 is SQVTM and CDR2 ANQGSEA. The CDR3 loop spans 11 amino acids. V lost 4 bases and J lost 8, with 11 bases in between. The DNA for the CDR3 is TGCAGCGTTGCGGTTACGGGGGAAGCTTTCTTT. This gives the protein CSVAVTGEAFF.

The chain links TRBV4-1 to TRBJ2-1, with unresolved D. There are 18 residues in the CDR3. With 0 bases removed from V and 5 bases from J, the gap between germline ends came to 20 bases. Per germline, CDR1 MGHRA and CDR2 YSYEKL. The CDR3 bases are TGCGCCAGCAGCCAAGATCGGATAAGCGTGGGATCACACAATGAGCAGTTCTTC. Protein product: CASSQDRISVGSHNEQFF.

The chain employs TRBV15 and TRBJ2-3, with 8 bases aligning to TRBD1. With 5 bases clipped from V and 2 bases from J, the junction kept 9 bases outside the gene matches. CDR1 and CDR2 (germline): LNHNV, YYDKDF (reference sequence). CDR3 length: 16 amino acids. DNA of the CDR3: TGTGCCACCAGCCGCGACAGGGGAACTTTCACAGATACGCAGTATTTT. As protein: CATSRDRGTFTDTQYF.

This clonotype was detected many times. The chain employs TRBV5-6 and TRBJ2-3, with 14 bases fitting TRBD2. The CDR3 spans 16 residues. V shed 5 bases, J shed 4 bases, and the junction held 6 bases outside the gene matches. Per germline, CDR1 SGHDT and CDR2 YYEEEE. The CDR3 DNA reads as TGTGCCAGCAGACAGGGACTAGCGGGGGTAGCAGATACGCAGTATTTT. Translated: CASRQGLAGVADTQYF.

The CDR3 coding sequence is TGCAGCTTGGTACTAGCGGGGGCCAGCTCCTACAATGAGCAGTTCTTC. Protein product: CSLVLAGASSYNEQFF. The chain uses TRBV29-1 and TRBJ2-1; the match to TRBD2 covers 11 bases. Germline V gene sequence: CDR1 SQVTM, CDR2 ANQGSEA. The CDR3 runs to 16 residues. Trimming removed 8 bases from V and 0 bases from J; junction bases left unmatched: 9.

This clonotype has at least ten counts. This chain uses TRBV6-1 with TRBJ1-5, with a weak D call TRBD1 (6 bases). Trimming pared 0 bases from V and 5 bases from J, leaving 14 bases between. The CDR3 has 16 residues. From germline, CDR1 is MNHNS and CDR2 SASEGT. The CDR3 sequence: CASSEAQWGAHQPQHF. CDR3 bases: TGTGCCAGCAGTGAAGCGCAATGGGGGGCCCATCAGCCCCAGCATTTT.